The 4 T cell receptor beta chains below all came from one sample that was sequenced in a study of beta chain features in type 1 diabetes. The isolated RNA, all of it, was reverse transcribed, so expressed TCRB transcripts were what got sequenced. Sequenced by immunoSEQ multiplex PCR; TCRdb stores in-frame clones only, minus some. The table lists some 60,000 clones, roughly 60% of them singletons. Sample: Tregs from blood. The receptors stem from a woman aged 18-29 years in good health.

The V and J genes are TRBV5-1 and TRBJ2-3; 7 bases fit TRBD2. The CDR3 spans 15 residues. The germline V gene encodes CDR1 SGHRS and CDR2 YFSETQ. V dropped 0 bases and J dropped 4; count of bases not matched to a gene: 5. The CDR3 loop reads CASSLEGGSPDTQYF. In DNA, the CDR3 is TGCGCCAGCAGCTTGGAGGGCGGGAGCCCAGATACGCAGTATTTT.

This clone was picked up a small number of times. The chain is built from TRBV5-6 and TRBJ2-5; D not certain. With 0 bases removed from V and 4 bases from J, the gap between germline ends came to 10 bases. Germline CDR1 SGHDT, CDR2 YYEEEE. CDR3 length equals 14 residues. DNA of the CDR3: TGTGCCAGCAGCTTGGGACTTCGCCGAGAGACCCAGTACTTC. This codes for CASSLGLRRETQYF.

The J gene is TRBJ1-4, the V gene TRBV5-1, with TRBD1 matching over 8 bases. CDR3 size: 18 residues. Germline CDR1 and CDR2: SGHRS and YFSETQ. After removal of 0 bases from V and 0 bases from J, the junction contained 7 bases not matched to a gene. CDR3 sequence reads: CASSLAGGEIATNEKLFF. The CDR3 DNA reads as TGCGCCAGCAGCTTGGCAGGGGGCGAAATAGCAACTAATGAAAAACTGTTTTTT.

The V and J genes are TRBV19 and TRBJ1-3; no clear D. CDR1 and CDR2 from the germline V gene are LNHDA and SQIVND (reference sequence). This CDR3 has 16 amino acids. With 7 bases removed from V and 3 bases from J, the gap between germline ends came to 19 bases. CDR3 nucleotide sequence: TGTGCCAGTACCATGTCCGGGAGGAGTGATGGAAACACCATATATTTT. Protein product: CASTMSGRSDGNTIYF.